The TCR beta chain described here comes from a study of OX40 agonist ivuxolimab in advanced cancers. Autoimmune disease history or systemic immunosuppression led to patient exclusion. Profiling relied on immunoSEQ multiplex PCR, and the TCRdb table lists in-frame clones only, not all of them. The repertoire consists of tens of thousands of clones, with 75% to 90% occurring once and the leading ten covering around 29%. This clone was observed a few times. Its specificity is not known. The germline CDR1 and CDR2 sequences are MDHEN and SYDVKM. The CDR3 is made up of 15 amino acids. V dropped 3 bases and J dropped 7 bases, with 16 bases sitting between them. Findings and caveats of the study: Dosing at 0.1 to 3.0 mg/kg was accompanied by clonal expansion of CD4+ and CD8+ blood T cells by week 6.

Specimen: CD4+ or CD8+ T cells sorted from blood, collected in a trial of the OX40 agonist ivuxolimab. The sequence was collected from an adult with an advanced solid tumor such as melanoma, head and neck, liver or kidney cancer. This sequence joins TRBV28 and TRBJ2-1, with a possible D match to TRBD1 (6 bases). The DNA of the CDR3 is TGTGCCAGCAGTTTGATCGTTTCGGGACAAAATGAGCAGTTCTTC. Its translation: CASSLIVSGQNEQFF.